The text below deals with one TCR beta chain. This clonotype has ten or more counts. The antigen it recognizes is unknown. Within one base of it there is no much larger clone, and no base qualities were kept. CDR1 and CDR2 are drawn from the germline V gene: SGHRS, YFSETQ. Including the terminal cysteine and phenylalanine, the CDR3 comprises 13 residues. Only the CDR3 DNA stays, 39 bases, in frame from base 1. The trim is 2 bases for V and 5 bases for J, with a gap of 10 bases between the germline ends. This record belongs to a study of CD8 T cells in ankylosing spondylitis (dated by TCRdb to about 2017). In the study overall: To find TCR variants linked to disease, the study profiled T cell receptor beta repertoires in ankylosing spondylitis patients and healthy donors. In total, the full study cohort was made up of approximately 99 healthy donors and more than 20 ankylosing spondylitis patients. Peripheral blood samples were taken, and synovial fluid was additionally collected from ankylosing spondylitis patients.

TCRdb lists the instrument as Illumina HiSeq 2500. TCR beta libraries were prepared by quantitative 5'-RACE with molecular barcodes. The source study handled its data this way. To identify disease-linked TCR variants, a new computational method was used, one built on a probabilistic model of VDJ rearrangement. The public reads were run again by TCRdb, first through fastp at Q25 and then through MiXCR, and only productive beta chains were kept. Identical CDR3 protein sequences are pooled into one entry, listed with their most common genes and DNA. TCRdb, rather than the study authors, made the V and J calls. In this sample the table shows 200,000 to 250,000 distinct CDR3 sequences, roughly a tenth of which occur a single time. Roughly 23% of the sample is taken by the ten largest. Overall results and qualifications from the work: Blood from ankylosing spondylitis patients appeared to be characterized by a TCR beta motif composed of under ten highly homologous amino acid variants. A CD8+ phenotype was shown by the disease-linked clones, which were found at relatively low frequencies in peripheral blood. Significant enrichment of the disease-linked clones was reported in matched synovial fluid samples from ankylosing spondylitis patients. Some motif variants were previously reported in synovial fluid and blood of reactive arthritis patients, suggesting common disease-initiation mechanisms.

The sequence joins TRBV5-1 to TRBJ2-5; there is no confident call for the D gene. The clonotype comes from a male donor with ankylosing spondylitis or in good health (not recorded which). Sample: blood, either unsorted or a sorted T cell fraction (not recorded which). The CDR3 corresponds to CASSFVGIETQYF. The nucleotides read TGCGCCAGCAGCTTCGTGGGGATCGAGACCCAGTACTTC.